The clone carrying this TCR beta chain was seen more than once but under ten times. Its antigen is as yet unknown. Total RNA was isolated from each sample in quantities of at least 6 micrograms. Primed by a sample-barcoded 5' primer and a J-beta primer mix, a second PCR proceeded for about 7 to 11 cycles. TCRdb reprocessed the 5' RACE reads with MiXCR, giving one entry per CDR3 protein. This table has over 600,000 distinct CDR3 sequences, roughly 21% appearing once. The data are from a study of blood T cells in healthy people across ages. Study results and limitations: Age showed a roughly linear inverse relationship with TCR beta diversity per million T cells.

The germline V gene has CDR1 LGHDT and CDR2 YNNKEL (reference sequence). The V segment lost 0 bases and the J segment 9 bases; nucleotides outside the gene matches: 4. The CDR3 extends over 15 amino acids. Input material: blood. The clonotype was recovered from a man aged 70 or older in good health. This chain links TRBV3-1 with TRBJ2-1, with TRBD2 matching 11 bases. CDR3: CASSQDALAGVEQFF. In DNA form, the CDR3 reads TGTGCCAGCAGCCAAGATGCACTAGCGGGGGTTGAGCAGTTCTTC.